The source of this T cell receptor beta chain is a study of beta chain features in type 1 diabetes. Trimming removed 5 bases from V and 12 bases from J, with 17 bases in between. Per the germline V gene, CDR1 is MNHEY and CDR2 is SMNVEV (reference sequence). The length of the CDR3 is 13 residues. In the case of this clone: The antigen remains undetermined.

Study results and caveats: The study found moderately but significantly shorter TCRB CDR3s in all four CD4+ subsets of Type 1 diabetes patients.

Reverse transcription of all isolated RNA meant that expressed TCRB transcripts were sequenced. Here immunoSEQ multiplex PCR was the method, and the copy in TCRdb shows in-frame clones only, minus some. The table lists about 16,000 clones, around 70% of them singletons. This chain links TRBV27 with TRBJ2-1; D possibly corresponds to TRBD2 (7 bases). The clonotype comes from a man under 40 with type 1 diabetes. Material: stem cell memory CD4+ T cells from blood. The CDR3 DNA is TGTGCCAGCAGTCTACCGGGGGGCCAGGGGCAGTTCTTC. It yields the protein CASSLPGGQGQFF.